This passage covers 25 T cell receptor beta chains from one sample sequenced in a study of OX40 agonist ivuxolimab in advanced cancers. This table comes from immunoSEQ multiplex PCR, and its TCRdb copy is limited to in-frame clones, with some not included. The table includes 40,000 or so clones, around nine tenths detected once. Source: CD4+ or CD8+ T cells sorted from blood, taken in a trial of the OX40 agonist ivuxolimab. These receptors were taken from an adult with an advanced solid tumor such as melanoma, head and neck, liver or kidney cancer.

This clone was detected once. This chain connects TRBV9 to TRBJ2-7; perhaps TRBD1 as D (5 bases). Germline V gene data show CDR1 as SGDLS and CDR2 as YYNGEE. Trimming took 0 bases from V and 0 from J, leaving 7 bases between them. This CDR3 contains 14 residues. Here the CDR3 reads CASSVEGRSYEQYF. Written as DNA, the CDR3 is TGTGCCAGCAGCGTAGAGGGGCGCTCCTACGAGCAGTACTTC.

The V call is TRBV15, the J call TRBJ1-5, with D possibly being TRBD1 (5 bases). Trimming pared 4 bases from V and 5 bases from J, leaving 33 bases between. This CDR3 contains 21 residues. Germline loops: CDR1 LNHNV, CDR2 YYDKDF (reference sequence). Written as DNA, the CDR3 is TGTGCCACCAGCACAAAGACCGGGGCTCATAGGGTAATCGACGTGGATCAGCCCCAGCATTTT. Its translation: CATSTKTGAHRVIDVDQPQHF.

CDR3 in amino acids: CASSLSDLGDLPTGELFF. The DNA for the CDR3 is TGTGCCAGCAGCCTATCCGACCTCGGGGACTTACCTACCGGGGAGCTGTTTTTT. The chain couples TRBV13 to TRBJ2-2; possibly TRBD2 for D (6 bases). V dropped 5 bases and J dropped 5 bases, with 24 bases sitting between them. The germline V gene has CDR1 PRHDT and CDR2 FYEKMQ (reference sequence). There are 18 residues in the CDR3.

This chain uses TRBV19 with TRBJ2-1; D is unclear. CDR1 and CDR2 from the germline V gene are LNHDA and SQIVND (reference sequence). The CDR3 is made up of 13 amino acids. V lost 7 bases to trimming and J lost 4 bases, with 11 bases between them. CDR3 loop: CASKRGLYNEQFF. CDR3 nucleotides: TGTGCCAGTAAGAGAGGCCTTTACAATGAGCAGTTCTTC.

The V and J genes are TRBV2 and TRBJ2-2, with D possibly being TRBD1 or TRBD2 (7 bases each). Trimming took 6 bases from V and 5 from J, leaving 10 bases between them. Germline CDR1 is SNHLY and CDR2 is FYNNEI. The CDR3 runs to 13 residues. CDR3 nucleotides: TGTGCCAGCAGCAGGGGGGGGACCGGGGAGCTGTTTTTT. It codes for CASSRGGTGELFF. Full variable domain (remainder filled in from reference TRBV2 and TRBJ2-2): EPEVTQTPSHQVTQMGQEVILRCVPISNHLYFYWYRQILGQKVEFLVSFYNNEISEKSEIFDDQFSVERPDGSNFTLKIRSTKLEDSAMYFCASSRGGTGELFFGEGSRLTVL.

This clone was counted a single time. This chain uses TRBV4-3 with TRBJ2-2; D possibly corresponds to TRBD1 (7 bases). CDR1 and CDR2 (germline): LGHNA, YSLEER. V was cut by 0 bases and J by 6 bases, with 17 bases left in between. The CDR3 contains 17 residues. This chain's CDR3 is CASSQDMTGSGAGELFF. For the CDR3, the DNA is TGCGCCAGCAGCCAAGACATGACAGGGTCGGGGGCCGGGGAGCTGTTTTTT.

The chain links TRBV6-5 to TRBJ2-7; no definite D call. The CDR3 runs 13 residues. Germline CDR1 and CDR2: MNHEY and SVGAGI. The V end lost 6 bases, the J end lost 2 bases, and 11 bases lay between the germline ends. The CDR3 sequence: CASSYHGAYEQYF. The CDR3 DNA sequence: TGTGCCAGCAGCTACCACGGCGCCTACGAGCAGTACTTC.

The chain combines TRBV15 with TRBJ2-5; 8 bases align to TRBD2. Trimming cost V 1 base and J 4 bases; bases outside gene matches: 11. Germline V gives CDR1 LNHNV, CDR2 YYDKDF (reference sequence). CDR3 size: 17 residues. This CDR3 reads CATSRVGFSGKTETQYF. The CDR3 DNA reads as TGTGCCACCAGCAGAGTGGGATTTAGCGGGAAAACAGAGACCCAGTACTTC.

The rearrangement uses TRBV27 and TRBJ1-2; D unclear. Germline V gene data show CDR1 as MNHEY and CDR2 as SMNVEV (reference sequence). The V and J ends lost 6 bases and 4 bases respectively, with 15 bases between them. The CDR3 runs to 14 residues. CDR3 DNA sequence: TGTGCCAGCAGAGGGTTAGGAGTTAGCTATGGCTACACCTTC. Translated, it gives CASRGLGVSYGYTF.

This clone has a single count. The chain's CDR3 is CASSLGLSSYNEQFF. The CDR3 coding sequence is TGTGCCAGCAGCTTAGGCTTAAGCTCCTACAATGAGCAGTTCTTC. This chain uses TRBV11-3 with TRBJ2-1; D is unclear. This CDR3 contains 15 residues. CDR1 is SGHNT, CDR2 YENEEA, per germline. Trimming shortened V by 1 base and J by 0 bases, and 7 bases separated the two germline ends.

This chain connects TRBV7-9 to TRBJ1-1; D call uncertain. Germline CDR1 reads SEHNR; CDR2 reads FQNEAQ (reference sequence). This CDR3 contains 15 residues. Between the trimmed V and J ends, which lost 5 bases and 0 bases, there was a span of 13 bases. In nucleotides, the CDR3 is TGTGCCAGCAGCGATGGACGGGAGATGAACACTGAAGCTTTCTTT. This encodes CASSDGREMNTEAFF.

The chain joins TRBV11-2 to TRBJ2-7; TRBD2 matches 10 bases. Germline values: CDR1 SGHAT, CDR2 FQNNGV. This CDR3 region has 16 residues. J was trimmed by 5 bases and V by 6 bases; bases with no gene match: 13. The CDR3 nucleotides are TGTGCCAGCAGAGGCCCTAGCGGGGGACCGGGGAACGAGCAGTACTTC. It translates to CASRGPSGGPGNEQYF.

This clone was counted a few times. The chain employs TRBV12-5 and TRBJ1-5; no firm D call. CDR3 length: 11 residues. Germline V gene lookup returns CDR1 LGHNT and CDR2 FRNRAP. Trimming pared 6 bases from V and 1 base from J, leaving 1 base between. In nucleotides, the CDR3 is TGTGCTAGTGGAAGCAATCAGCCCCAGCATTTT. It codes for CASGSNQPQHF. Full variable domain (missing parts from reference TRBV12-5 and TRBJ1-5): DARVTQTPRHKVTEMGQEVTMRCQPILGHNTVFWYRQTMMQGLELLAYFRNRAPLDDSGMPKDRFSAEMPDATLATLKIQPSEPRDSAVYFCASGSNQPQHFGDGTRLSIL.

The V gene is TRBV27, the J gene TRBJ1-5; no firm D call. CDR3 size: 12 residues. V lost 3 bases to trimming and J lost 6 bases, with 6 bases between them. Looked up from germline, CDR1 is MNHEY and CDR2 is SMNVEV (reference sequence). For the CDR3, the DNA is TGTGCCAGCAGTTTGGCGGGTCAGCCCCAGCATTTT. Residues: CASSLAGQPQHF.

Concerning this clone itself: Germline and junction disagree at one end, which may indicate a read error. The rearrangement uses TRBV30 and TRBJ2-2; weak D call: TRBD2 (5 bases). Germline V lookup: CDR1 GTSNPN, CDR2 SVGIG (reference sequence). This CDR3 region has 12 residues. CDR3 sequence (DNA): TGTGCCTGCACTATGAACACCGGGGAGCTGCTTTTT. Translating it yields CACTMNTGELLF.

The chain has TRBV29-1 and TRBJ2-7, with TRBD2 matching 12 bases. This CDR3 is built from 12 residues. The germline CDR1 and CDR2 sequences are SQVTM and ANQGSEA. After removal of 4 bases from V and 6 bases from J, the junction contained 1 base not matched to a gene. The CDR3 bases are TGCAGCGTTGTACTAGCGGGAGGCGAGCAGTACTTC. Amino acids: CSVVLAGGEQYF.

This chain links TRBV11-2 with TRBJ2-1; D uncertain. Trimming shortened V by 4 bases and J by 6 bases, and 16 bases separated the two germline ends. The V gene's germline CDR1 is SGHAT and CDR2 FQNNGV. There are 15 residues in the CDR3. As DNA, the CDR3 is TGTGCCAGCAGCTCCAGATTCGAGAGTGGCAATGAGCAGTTCTTC. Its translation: CASSSRFESGNEQFF.

The CDR3 spells CASSPGPSGAEQFF. CDR3 coding DNA: TGTGCCAGCAGCCCGGGGCCTTCAGGGGCTGAGCAGTTCTTC. The rearrangement links TRBV14 to TRBJ2-1; D is perhaps TRBD1 (6 bases). CDR1 is SGHDN, CDR2 FVKESK, per germline. Between the trimmed V and J ends, which lost 4 bases and 9 bases, there was a span of 16 bases. The CDR3 runs 14 residues.

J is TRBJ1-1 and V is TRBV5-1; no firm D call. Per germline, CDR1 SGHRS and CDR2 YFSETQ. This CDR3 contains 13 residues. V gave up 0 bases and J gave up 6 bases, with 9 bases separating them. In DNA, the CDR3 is TGCGCCAGCAGCTTGGCCAGAGGGCCTGAAGCTTTCTTT. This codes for CASSLARGPEAFF.

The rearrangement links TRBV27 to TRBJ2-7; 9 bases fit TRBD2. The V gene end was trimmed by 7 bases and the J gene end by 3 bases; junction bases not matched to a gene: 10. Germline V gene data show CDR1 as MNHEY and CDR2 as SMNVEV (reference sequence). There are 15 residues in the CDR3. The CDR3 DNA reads TGTGCCAGCACCTTAAGGGCGGGAGGGTTCTACGAGCAGTACTTC. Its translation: CASTLRAGGFYEQYF.

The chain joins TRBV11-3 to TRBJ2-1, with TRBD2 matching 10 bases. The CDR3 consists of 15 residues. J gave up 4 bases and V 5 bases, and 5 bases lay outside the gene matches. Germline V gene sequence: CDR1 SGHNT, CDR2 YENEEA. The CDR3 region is CASSQGLAVYNEQFF. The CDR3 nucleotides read TGTGCCAGCAGCCAAGGACTAGCGGTATACAATGAGCAGTTCTTC. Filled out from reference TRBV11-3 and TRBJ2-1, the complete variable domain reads EAGVVQSPRYKIIEKKQPVAFWCNPISGHNTLYWYLQNLGQGPELLIRYENEEAVDDSQLPKDRFSAERLKGVDSTLKIQPAELGDSAVYLCASSQGLAVYNEQFFGPGTRLTVL.

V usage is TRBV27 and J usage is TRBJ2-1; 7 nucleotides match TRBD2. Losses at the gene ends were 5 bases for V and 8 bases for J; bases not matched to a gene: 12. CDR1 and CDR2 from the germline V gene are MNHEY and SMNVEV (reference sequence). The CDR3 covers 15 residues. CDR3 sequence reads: CASSPRDYSKDEQFF. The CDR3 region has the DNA TGTGCCAGCAGTCCCCGGGACTACTCTAAGGATGAGCAGTTCTTC.

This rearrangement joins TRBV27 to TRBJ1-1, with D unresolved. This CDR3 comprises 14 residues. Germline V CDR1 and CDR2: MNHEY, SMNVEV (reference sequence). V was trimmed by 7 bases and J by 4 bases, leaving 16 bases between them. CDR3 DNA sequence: TGTGCCAGCATGGCGGCAGCGGCTGCCACTGAAGCTTTCTTT. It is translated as CASMAAAAATEAFF.

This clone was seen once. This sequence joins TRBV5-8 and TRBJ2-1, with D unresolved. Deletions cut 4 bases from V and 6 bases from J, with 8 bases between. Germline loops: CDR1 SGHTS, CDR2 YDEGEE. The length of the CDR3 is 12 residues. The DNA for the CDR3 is TGTGCCAGCAGCCCCTTCGGCAATGAGCAGTTCTTC. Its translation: CASSPFGNEQFF.

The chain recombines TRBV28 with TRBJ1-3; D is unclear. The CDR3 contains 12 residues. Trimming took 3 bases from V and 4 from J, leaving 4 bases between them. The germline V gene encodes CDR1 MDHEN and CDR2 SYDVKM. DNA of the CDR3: TGTGCCAGCAGTTTTTTGGGAAACACCATATATTTT. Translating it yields CASSFLGNTIYF.